Presented here are 24 T cell receptor beta chains from one specimen sequenced in a study of molecular identifiers for immune sequencing clone quantification. One entry per CDR3 protein, called by TCRdb with MiXCR from the PCR reads. The table includes over 90,000 distinct CDR3 sequences, around 30% detected once. Source material: naive CD8+ T cells from blood, with Jurkat cell RNA spiked in. Subset described: FACS-sorted CD8+CD4-CCR7+CD45RA+ naive T cells. These receptors were taken from a human donor in good health. Some libraries in this study had Jurkat cell RNA spiked in.

The V gene is TRBV19, the J gene TRBJ2-3, with a possible D match to TRBD2 (5 bases). The V end was cut by 6 bases, the J end by 5 bases, with 12 bases between. Germline lookup yields CDR1 LNHDA and CDR2 SQIVND (reference sequence). The CDR3 runs 13 residues. This CDR3 is CASSPSAGDTQYF. As DNA, the CDR3 is TGTGCCAGTAGCCCTTCCGCGGGAGATACGCAGTATTTT.

The table lists this clonotype with a few counts. The chain uses TRBV10-3 and TRBJ1-2; D gene uncertain. Germline V gene data show CDR1 as ENHRY and CDR2 as SYGVKD. The length of the CDR3 is 13 residues. V lost 0 bases and J 4 bases, leaving 6 bases between the germline ends. CDR3 sequence reads: CAISESAVYGYTF. The CDR3 DNA reads TGTGCCATCAGTGAGTCGGCCGTCTATGGCTACACCTTC.

The sample holds many counts of this clonotype. The chain is built from TRBV6-6 and TRBJ2-5; 14 nucleotides align to TRBD2. Germline V CDR1 and CDR2: MNHNY, SVGAGI (reference sequence). The CDR3 has 16 residues. V dropped 6 bases and J dropped 4; count of bases not matched to a gene: 7. This CDR3 reads CASSLRTSGGPETQYF. The CDR3 DNA follows: TGTGCCAGCAGCCTAAGGACTAGCGGGGGGCCAGAGACCCAGTACTTC.

Written as DNA, the CDR3 is TGTGCCACCAGCAGAGATCGGGGGACAGAAGCTTTCTTT. Amino acid sequence: CATSRDRGTEAFF. V usage is TRBV15 and J usage is TRBJ1-1; D is possibly TRBD1 (6 bases). The CDR3 runs 13 residues. V was shortened by 0 bases and J by 8 bases, with 10 bases between the two germline ends. Looked up from germline, CDR1 is LNHNV and CDR2 is YYDKDF (reference sequence).

This clonotype was detected only a few times. The chain combines TRBV7-6 with TRBJ1-6; 8 bases are shared with TRBD1. V lost 5 bases and J lost 10; bases outside the gene matches: 7. CDR1 is SGHVS and CDR2 is FNYEAQ in the germline V gene. The CDR3 has 14 amino acids. Here the CDR3 DNA reads TGTGCCAGCAGCGAAGACAGGGGAGGGTCACCCCTCCACTTT. This sequence encodes CASSEDRGGSPLHF.

This clonotype was picked up a small number of times. V usage is TRBV28 and J usage is TRBJ2-1; 11 bases line up with TRBD2. Germline CDR1 reads MDHEN; CDR2 reads SYDVKM. Trimming at V came to 3 bases and at J to 6 bases, leaving 4 bases not matched to a gene. The CDR3 extends over 15 amino acids. CDR3 in amino acids: CASSFFGTSGNEQFF. CDR3 DNA: TGTGCCAGCAGTTTTTTCGGGACTAGCGGCAATGAGCAGTTCTTC.

This clonotype occurred once. An end of the junction does not agree with germline; a read error may underlie this. As DNA, the CDR3 is TGCGCCAGCAGCCCCAGACAGGGGTCCGTTTCCCATGAGCAGTTCTTC. This codes for CASSPRQGSVSHEQFF. V gene TRBV3-1 combines with J gene TRBJ2-1; 8 positions agree with TRBD1. The CDR3 sequence is 16 residues long. Germline V gene data show CDR1 as LGHDT and CDR2 as YNNKEL (reference sequence).

In regard to this clonotype: Since a much larger clone is just one base distant, this may be a read error. This sequence joins TRBV29-1 and TRBJ1-1; 9 bases agree with TRBD1. Per germline, CDR1 SQVTM and CDR2 ANQGSEA. V trimming: 7 bases; J trimming: 6 bases; junction bases outside the gene matches: 9. The CDR3 is made up of 13 amino acids. The chain's CDR3 is CSARDRENAEAFF. CDR3 in DNA: TGCAGCGCGCGGGACAGGGAAAACGCTGAAGCTTTCTTT.

The chain combines TRBV4-3 with TRBJ2-1; TRBD1 matches at 10 bases. The junction had 4 bases not matched to a gene; V was cut back by 4 bases and J by 7 bases. This CDR3 is built from 14 residues. Germline CDR1 reads LGHNA; CDR2 reads YSLEER. The CDR3 DNA sequence: TGCGCCAGCAGCCGGGGACAGGGGCTGAATGAGCAGTTCTTC. Translated, it gives CASSRGQGLNEQFF.

This clonotype showed up many times. This chain uses TRBV28 with TRBJ2-5, with a weak D call TRBD1 (6 bases). The V gene's germline CDR1 is MDHEN and CDR2 SYDVKM. With 7 bases removed from V and 3 bases from J, the gap between germline ends came to 12 bases. This CDR3 is 13 amino acids long. The CDR3 sequence: CASTQQGEETQYF. The CDR3 DNA reads as TGTGCCAGCACCCAACAGGGAGAAGAGACCCAGTACTTC.

Of note for this clonotype: A clone one base away is much larger, so this may be a read error. The J gene is TRBJ2-2, the V gene TRBV6-2 or TRBV6-3; D call uncertain. Germline lookup yields CDR1 MNHEY and CDR2 SVGEGT. This CDR3 contains 13 residues. The CDR3 coding sequence is TGTGCCAGCGGTTACTCCGTATCCGGGGAGCTGTTTTTT. Translating it yields CASGYSVSGELFF.

This clonotype was seen just once. The chain has TRBV29-1 and TRBJ2-7; the match to TRBD1 covers 7 bases. The CDR3 extends over 15 amino acids. With V trimmed by 3 bases and J by 3 bases, 11 bases remained unmatched. Germline values: CDR1 SQVTM, CDR2 ANQGSEA. The CDR3 DNA reads TGCAGCGTTGATGTCGAGGGACAGCCGGGCTACGAGCAGTACTTC. Its translation is CSVDVEGQPGYEQYF.

The chain recombines TRBV15 with TRBJ1-2; D possibly corresponds to TRBD1 (5 bases). V was clipped by 3 bases and J by 2 bases, with 13 bases between them. Germline V lookup: CDR1 LNHNV, CDR2 YYDKDF (reference sequence). The length of the CDR3 is 15 residues. The chain's CDR3 is CATSSRGTVNYGYTF. As DNA, the CDR3 is TGTGCCACCAGCAGCCGAGGGACGGTGAACTATGGCTACACCTTC.

A few counts support this clonotype. The rearrangement uses TRBV2 and TRBJ2-7, with D perhaps matching TRBD1 or TRBD2 (6 bases each). The CDR3 length is 18 residues. Germline assignment: CDR1 SNHLY and CDR2 FYNNEI. Trimming pared 4 bases from V and 6 bases from J, leaving 28 bases between. CDR3: CASSVVIEGWGAGGEQYF. In DNA, the CDR3 is TGTGCCAGCAGTGTGGTGATAGAAGGTTGGGGGGCCGGCGGCGAGCAGTACTTC.

The chain joins TRBV20-1 to TRBJ2-4; perhaps TRBD2 as D (5 bases). Germline loops: CDR1 DFQATT, CDR2 SNEGSKA (reference sequence). CDR3 length: 15 amino acids. V lost 0 bases and J lost 7, with 16 bases in between. CDR3 DNA: TGCAGTGCTAGAGATCTAGAGGGCCCTTGGAACATTCAGTACTTC. Its protein product is CSARDLEGPWNIQYF.

This clonotype has just a few counts. The CDR3, as DNA: TGTGCCAGCAGTTTATGGGGACTGGAGCAGTACTTC. Protein: CASSLWGLEQYF. The gene calls are TRBV28 and TRBJ2-7, with D possibly matching TRBD2 (6 bases). CDR1 is MDHEN and CDR2 is SYDVKM in the germline V gene. The V end lost 0 bases, the J end lost 7 bases, and 7 bases lay between the germline ends. The CDR3 is 12 amino acids.

Remarks on this clonotype: This may arise from a read error, as a much more abundant clone is one base away. The chain links TRBV7-2 to TRBJ2-3, with D perhaps matching TRBD2 (6 bases). CDR1 is SGHTA, CDR2 FQGNSA, per germline. CDR3 length equals 17 residues. CDR3 DNA: TGTGCCAGCAGCTTAGCTGTCCTAGCGAGTAGCACAGATTCGCAGTATTTT. Translating gives CASSLAVLASSTDSQYF.

This clonotype showed up just a few times. CDR3 amino acids: CASSQDPPPGSPLHF. CDR3 nucleotides: TGTGCCAGCAGCCAAGATCCACCCCCCGGCTCACCCCTCCACTTT. V usage is TRBV4-2 and J usage is TRBJ1-6; no firm D call. The CDR3 extends over 15 amino acids. Germline V gene sequence: CDR1 LGHNA, CDR2 YNFKEQ. The V end lost 0 bases, the J end lost 10 bases, and 13 bases lay between the germline ends.

This clonotype has a handful of counts. This chain uses TRBV7-2 with TRBJ2-3, with TRBD2 as a possible D gene (5 bases). Trimming removed 5 bases from V and 2 bases from J, with 20 bases in between. Germline V gene sequence: CDR1 SGHTA, CDR2 FQGNSA. The CDR3 is made up of 17 amino acids. This CDR3 is CASSLTEADSVTDTQYF. The CDR3 nucleotides are TGTGCCAGCAGCCTTACCGAAGCGGACTCCGTCACAGATACGCAGTATTTT. The complete variable domain, with remaining parts taken from reference TRBV7-2 and TRBJ2-3, reads GAGVSQSPSNKVTEKGKDVELRCDPISGHTALYWYRQSLGQGLEFLIYFQGNSAPDKSGLPSDRFSAERTGGSVSTLTIQRTQQEDSAVYLCASSLTEADSVTDTQYFGPGTRLTVL.

About this clonotype: A read error may explain this, as a much larger clone is one base away. The V call is TRBV28, the J call TRBJ2-7; D uncertain. Germline loops: CDR1 MDHEN, CDR2 SYDVKM. The CDR3 spans 12 residues. Here the CDR3 DNA reads TGTACCAGCCGCCCCGGCTCCTACGAGCAGTACTTC. Its translation is CTSRPGSYEQYF.

Details on this clonotype: A much larger clone differs from this one at a single base, so this may be a read error. The chain uses TRBV4-2 and TRBJ2-7; D remains unclear. Germline CDR1 is LGHNA and CDR2 is YNFKEQ. This CDR3 has 13 amino acids. CDR3: CASSQGANYGQYF. The CDR3 region has the DNA TGTGCCAGCAGCCAAGGGGCGAACTACGGGCAGTACTTC.

The chain employs TRBV12-3 or TRBV12-4 and TRBJ1-2; D might be TRBD1 (5 bases). The length of the CDR3 is 13 residues. The V end was cut by 6 bases, the J end by 4 bases, with 12 bases between. As DNA, the CDR3 is TGTGCCAGCAGCCCAATGACAGTCTATGGCTACACCTTC. Protein product: CASSPMTVYGYTF.

The J gene is TRBJ2-3, the V gene TRBV9; D gene unclear. Germline CDR1 is SGDLS and CDR2 is YYNGEE. The CDR3 covers 12 residues. The V end was cut by 0 bases, the J end by 10 bases, with 9 bases between. CDR3 in amino acids: CASSVDNPPQYF. CDR3 DNA: TGTGCCAGCAGCGTAGACAACCCTCCGCAGTATTTT.

There are many counts of this clonotype. V gene TRBV28 combines with J gene TRBJ1-6; D gene unclear. V lost 5 bases and J lost 14, with 13 bases in between. In germline, CDR1 is MDHEN, CDR2 SYDVKM. The CDR3 length is 12 residues. The CDR3 spells CASSPSRWALHF. DNA of the CDR3: TGTGCCAGCAGTCCCTCCAGGTGGGCCCTCCACTTT.